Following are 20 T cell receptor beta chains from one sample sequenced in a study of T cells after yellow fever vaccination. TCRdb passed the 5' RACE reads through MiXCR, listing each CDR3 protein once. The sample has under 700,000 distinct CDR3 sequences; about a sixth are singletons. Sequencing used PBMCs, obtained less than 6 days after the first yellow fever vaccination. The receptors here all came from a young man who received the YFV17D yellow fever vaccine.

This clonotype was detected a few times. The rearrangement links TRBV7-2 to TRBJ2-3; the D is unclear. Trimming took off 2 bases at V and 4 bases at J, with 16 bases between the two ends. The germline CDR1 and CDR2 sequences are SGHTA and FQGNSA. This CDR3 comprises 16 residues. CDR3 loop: CASSLSLGPGADTQYF. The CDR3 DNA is TGTGCCAGCAGCTTATCTCTCGGACCCGGTGCAGATACGCAGTATTTT.

CDR3 sequence reads: CASSPLNTYEQYF. In nucleotides, the CDR3 is TGTGCCAGCTCACCACTGAATACCTACGAGCAGTACTTC. V is TRBV18 and J is TRBJ2-7; D is undetermined. Deletions cut 1 base from V and 2 bases from J, with 6 bases between. CDR3 size: 13 residues. Looked up from germline, CDR1 is KGHSH and CDR2 is LQKENI.

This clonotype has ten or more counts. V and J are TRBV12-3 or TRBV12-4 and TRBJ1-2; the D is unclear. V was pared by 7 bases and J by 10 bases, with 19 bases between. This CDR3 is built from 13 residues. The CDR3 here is CASTFFGSSPYTF. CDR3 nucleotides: TGTGCCAGCACCTTTTTCGGGAGCTCACCCTACACCTTC.

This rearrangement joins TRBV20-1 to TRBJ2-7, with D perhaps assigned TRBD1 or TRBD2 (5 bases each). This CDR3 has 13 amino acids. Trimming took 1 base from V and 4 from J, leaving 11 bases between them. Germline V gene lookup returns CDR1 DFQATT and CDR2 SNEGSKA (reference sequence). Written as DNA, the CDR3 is TGCAGTGCTAGAGTGGGGGTCGGGTACGAGCAGTACTTC. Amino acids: CSARVGVGYEQYF.

CDR3 bases: TGTGCCAGCAGCTTAGAGACTTCAGAGACCCAGTACTTC. Its translation is CASSLETSETQYF. V is TRBV7-6 and J is TRBJ2-5; no clear D gene. CDR3 size: 13 residues. Trimming removed 1 base from V and 4 bases from J, with 7 bases in between. Germline assignment: CDR1 SGHVS and CDR2 FNYEAQ.

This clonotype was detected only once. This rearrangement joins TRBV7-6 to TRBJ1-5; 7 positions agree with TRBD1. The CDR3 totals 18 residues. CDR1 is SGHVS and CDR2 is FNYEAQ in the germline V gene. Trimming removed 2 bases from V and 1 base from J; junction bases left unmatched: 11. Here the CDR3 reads CASSLLGGRFRSNQPQHF. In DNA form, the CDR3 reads TGTGCCAGCAGCTTACTAGGGGGCAGGTTTCGGAGCAATCAGCCCCAGCATTTT. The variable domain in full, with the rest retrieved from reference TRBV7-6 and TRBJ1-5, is GAGVSQSPRYKVTKRGQDVALRCDPISGHVSLYWYRQALGQGPEFLTYFNYEAQQDKSGLPNDRFSAERPEGSISTLTIQRTEQRDSAMYRCASSLLGGRFRSNQPQHFGDGTRLSIL.

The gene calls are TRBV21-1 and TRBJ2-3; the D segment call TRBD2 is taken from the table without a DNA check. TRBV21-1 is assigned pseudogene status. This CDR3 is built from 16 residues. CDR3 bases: TGTGCCAGCAGCAAAGGTCCTAGCGCGTCCACAGATACGCAGTATTTT. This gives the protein CASSKGPSASTDTQYF.

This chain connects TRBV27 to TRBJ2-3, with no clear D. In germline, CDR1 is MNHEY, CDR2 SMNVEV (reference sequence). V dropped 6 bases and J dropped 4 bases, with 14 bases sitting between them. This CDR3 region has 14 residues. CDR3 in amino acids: CASSRMGSADTQYF. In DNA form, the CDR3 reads TGTGCCAGCAGCCGTATGGGTTCGGCAGATACGCAGTATTTT.

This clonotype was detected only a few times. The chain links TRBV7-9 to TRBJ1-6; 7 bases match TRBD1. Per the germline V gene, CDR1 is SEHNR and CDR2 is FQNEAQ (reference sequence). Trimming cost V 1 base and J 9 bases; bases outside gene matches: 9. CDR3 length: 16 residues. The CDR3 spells CASSLGLAGGSSPLHF. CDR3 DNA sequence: TGTGCCAGCAGCTTAGGGTTGGCAGGGGGAAGTTCACCCCTCCACTTT.

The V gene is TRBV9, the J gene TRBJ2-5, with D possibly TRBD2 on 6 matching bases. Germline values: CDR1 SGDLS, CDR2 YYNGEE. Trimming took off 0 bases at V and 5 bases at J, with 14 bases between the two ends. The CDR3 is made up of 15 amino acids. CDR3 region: CASSVGGGSGETQYF. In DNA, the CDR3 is TGTGCCAGCAGCGTAGGTGGAGGGTCAGGGGAGACCCAGTACTTC.

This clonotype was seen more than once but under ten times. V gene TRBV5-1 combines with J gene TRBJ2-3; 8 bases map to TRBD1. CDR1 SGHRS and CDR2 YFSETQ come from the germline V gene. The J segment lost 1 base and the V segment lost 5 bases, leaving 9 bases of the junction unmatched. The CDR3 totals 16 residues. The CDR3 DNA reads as TGCGCCAGCAGACTGGAGACAGGGGCGGGCACAGATACGCAGTATTTT. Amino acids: CASRLETGAGTDTQYF.

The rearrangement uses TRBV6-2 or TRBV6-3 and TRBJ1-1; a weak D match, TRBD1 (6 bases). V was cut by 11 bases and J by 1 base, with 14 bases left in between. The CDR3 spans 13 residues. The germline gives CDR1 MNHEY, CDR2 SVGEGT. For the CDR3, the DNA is TGTGCCGGCGGGACCAGGGGGAACACTGAAGCTTTCTTT. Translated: CAGGTRGNTEAFF.

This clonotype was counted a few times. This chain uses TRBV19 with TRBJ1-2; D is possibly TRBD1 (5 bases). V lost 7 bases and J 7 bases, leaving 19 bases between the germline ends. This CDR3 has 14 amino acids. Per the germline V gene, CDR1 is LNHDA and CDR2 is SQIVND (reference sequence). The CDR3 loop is CASTRNTDQGGYTF. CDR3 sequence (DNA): TGTGCCAGTACCCGAAACACGGACCAGGGTGGCTACACCTTC.

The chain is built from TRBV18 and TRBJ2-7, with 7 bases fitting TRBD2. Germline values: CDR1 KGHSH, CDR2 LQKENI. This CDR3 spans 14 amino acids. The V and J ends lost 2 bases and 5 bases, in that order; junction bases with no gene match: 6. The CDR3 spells CASSPRTRTNEQYF. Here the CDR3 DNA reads TGTGCCAGCTCACCAAGGACTAGAACAAACGAGCAGTACTTC.

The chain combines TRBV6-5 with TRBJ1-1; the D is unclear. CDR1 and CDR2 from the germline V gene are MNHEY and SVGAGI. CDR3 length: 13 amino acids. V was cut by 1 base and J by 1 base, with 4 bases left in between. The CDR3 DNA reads TGTGCCAGCAGTTACTTTGGGAACACTGAAGCTTTCTTT. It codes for CASSYFGNTEAFF.

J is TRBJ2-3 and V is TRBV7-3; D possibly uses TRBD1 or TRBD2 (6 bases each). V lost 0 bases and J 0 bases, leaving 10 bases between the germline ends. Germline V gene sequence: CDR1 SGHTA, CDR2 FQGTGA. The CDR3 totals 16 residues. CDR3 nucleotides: TGTGCCAGCAGCTTAACCCCGGGGGCTAGCACAGATACGCAGTATTTT. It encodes CASSLTPGASTDTQYF.

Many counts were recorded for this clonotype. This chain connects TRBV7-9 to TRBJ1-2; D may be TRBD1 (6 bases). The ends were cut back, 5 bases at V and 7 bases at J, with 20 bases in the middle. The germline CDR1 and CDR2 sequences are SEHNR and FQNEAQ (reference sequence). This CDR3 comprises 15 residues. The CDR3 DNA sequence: TGTGCCAGCAGCAAACAAGGGACACATCGTTTTGGCTACACCTTC. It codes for CASSKQGTHRFGYTF. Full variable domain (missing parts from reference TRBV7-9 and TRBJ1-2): DTGVSQNPRHKITKRGQNVTFRCDPISEHNRLYWYRQTLGQGPEFLTYFQNEAQLEKSRLLSDRFSAERPKGSFSTLEIQRTEQGDSAMYLCASSKQGTHRFGYTFGSGTRLTVV.

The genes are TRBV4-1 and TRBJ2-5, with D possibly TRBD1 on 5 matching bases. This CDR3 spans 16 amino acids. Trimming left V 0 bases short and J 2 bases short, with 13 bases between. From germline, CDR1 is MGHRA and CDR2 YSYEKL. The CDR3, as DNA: TGCGCCAGCAGCCAAGATGTAGGGGCAGGACAAGAGACCCAGTACTTC. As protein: CASSQDVGAGQETQYF.

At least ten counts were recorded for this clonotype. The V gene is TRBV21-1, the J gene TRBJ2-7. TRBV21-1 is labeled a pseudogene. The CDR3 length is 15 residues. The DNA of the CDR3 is TGTGCCAGCAGCAGGGTTCGCACCCAATGGGGCGAGCAGTACGTC. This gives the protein CASSRVRTQWGEQYV.

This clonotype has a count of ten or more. The CDR3 DNA reads as TGCAGTGCTAGAGATACCGGGGGCTACGACCACAATGAGCAGTTCTTC. Its protein product is CSARDTGGYDHNEQFF. The gene calls are TRBV20-1 and TRBJ2-1; D assignment may be TRBD1 or TRBD2 (6 bases each). Trimming removed 0 bases from V and 5 bases from J, with 17 bases in between. This CDR3 is 16 amino acids long. Germline-derived CDR1 and CDR2 are DFQATT and SNEGSKA (reference sequence).